The rows below give T cell receptor beta chains drawn from one sample of a study of T cell repertoires in cytomegalovirus infection. One entry per CDR3 protein, called by TCRdb with MiXCR from the reads. Altogether almost 500,000 distinct CDR3 sequences are present, approximately 10% being singletons, with the ten largest covering roughly a tenth. The sequencing sample was made of PBMCs. These receptors all stem from a human donor in good health (CMV status not recorded). Some clones in this sample may be carry-over from other donors' samples. CDR3s include the opening cysteine and the closing phenylalanine or tryptophan. D genes are given only for firm matches. Some rows mark clone size as missing; the rest say once, few, many or name a class of expanded clone.

d_gene	v_gene	j_gene	abundance	CDR3nt	CDR3aa
TRBD2	TRBV20-1	TRBJ2-1	few	TGCAGTGCTACCGGACTAGCGGGAGACCTGGGGAACTCCTACAATGAGCAGTTCTTC	CSATGLAGDLGNSYNEQFF
-	TRBV10-3	TRBJ1-2	-	TGTGCCACCGGACCGGCTGAGGATGGCTACACCTTC	CATGPAEDGYTF
-	TRBV6-5	TRBJ1-5	-	TGTGCCAGCAGTTTCATGGGGGTTGATCAGCCCCAGCATTTT	CASSFMGVDQPQHF
TRBD2	TRBV5-5	TRBJ2-5	many	TGTGCCAGCAGCTTGGGGGAGGTCGCGGGGGACGAAGAGACCCAGTACTTC	CASSLGEVAGDEETQYF
TRBD1	TRBV29-1	TRBJ2-3	-	TGCAGCGTTGGTCGACAGGGCTCTAGCACAGATACGCAGTATTTT	CSVGRQGSSTDTQYF
-	TRBV9	TRBJ2-5	-	TGTGCCAGCAGCGTAGTTGGGGGGAAAGAGACCCAGTACTTC	CASSVVGGKETQYF
TRBD1	TRBV10-3	TRBJ2-2	few	TGTGCCATCAGGGGGACAGGGGACACCGGGGAGCTGTTTTTT	CAIRGTGDTGELFF
-	TRBV5-1	TRBJ2-5	few	TGCGCCAGACGGGGGCCCCCGTACCAAGAGACCCAGTACTTC	CARRGPPYQETQYF
TRBD1	TRBV19	TRBJ2-7	many	TGTGCCAGTAGGGACAGGGGTCCTTCCTACGAGCAGTACTTC	CASRDRGPSYEQYF
TRBD2	TRBV28	TRBJ2-1	many	TGTGCCAGCAGTTTGGGACTACTAGCGGGAAAAGCTTGGGATGAGCAGTTCTTC	CASSLGLLAGKAWDEQFF
-	TRBV9	TRBJ1-6	-	TGTGCCAGCAGCAAGGGGCAGAGCAATTCACCCCTCCACTTT	CASSKGQSNSPLHF
-	TRBV7-9	TRBJ1-2	few	TGTGCCAGCAGCTTTTTTTTGGATGACTATGGCTACACCTTC	CASSFFLDDYGYTF
TRBD2	TRBV11-2	TRBJ2-5	many	TGTGCCAGCAGCTTGGCAGCTAGCGGGGGAAGCCAAGAGACCCAGTACTTC	CASSLAASGGSQETQYF
-	TRBV29-1	TRBJ2-4	-	TGCAGCGTGGCGGGGCGCATCAAAAACATTCAGTACTTC	CSVAGRIKNIQYF
-	TRBV3-1	TRBJ1-4	few	TGTGCCAGCAGCCTACGGACAGATGAAAAACTGTTTTTT	CASSLRTDEKLFF
TRBD2	TRBV10-2	TRBJ2-1	-	TGCGCCAGCAGTGAGTCGTCTAGCGGGGGGTGGGGCAATGAGCAGTTCTTC	CASSESSSGGWGNEQFF
TRBD1	TRBV27	TRBJ1-2	many	TGTGCCAGCAGTCCCTTTGGGAGACAGGGGAATGGCTACACCTTC	CASSPFGRQGNGYTF
TRBD1	TRBV11-2	TRBJ2-7	many	TGTGCCAGCAGCTTACCTGGACAGGTTCACTCCTACGAGCAGTACTTC	CASSLPGQVHSYEQYF
TRBD1	TRBV7-3	TRBJ2-1	many	TGTGCCAGCAGCTCTTACGGGACAGGGGGTGTCGATGAGCAGTTCTTC	CASSSYGTGGVDEQFF
TRBD2	TRBV5-1	TRBJ2-2	-	TGCGCCAGCAGCGTCACTAGCGGATACACCGGGGAGCTGTTTTTT	CASSVTSGYTGELFF
TRBD1	TRBV12-3/TRBV12-4	TRBJ1-1	-	TGTGCCAGCAGGTTAAGGACAGGCACGAACACTGAAGCTTTCTTT	CASRLRTGTNTEAFF
TRBD1	TRBV12-3/TRBV12-4	TRBJ2-1	many	TGTGCCAGCAGTCGTAACGGGGCAGGGGGCAATGAGCAGTTCTTC	CASSRNGAGGNEQFF
TRBD1	TRBV20-1	TRBJ2-1	-	TGCAGTGCCGGGACAGGGTTCGGCCGGCAGTTCTTC	CSAGTGFGRQFF
TRBD1	TRBV6-1	TRBJ1-4	many	TGTGCCAGCAGACGCGACAGGGGGCCGTGGGAAAAACTGTTTTTT	CASRRDRGPWEKLFF
-	TRBV7-3	TRBJ1-2	many	TGTGCCAGCAGCCCCGGACAGACCAGCTACACCTTC	CASSPGQTSYTF
-	TRBV19	TRBJ1-2	many	TGTGCCAGTAGTATCGCTATGGGCGACTATGGCTACACCTTC	CASSIAMGDYGYTF
-	TRBV5-1	TRBJ2-3	-	TGCGCCAGCAGGTTGACATCCCAGACAATAGATACGCAGTATTTT	CASRLTSQTIDTQYF
TRBD2	TRBV29-1	TRBJ2-2	many	TGCAGCGTTCTACAAGCGGGGGGGCCGAAGACCGGGGAGCTGTTTTTT	CSVLQAGGPKTGELFF
-	TRBV6-1	TRBJ2-5	many	TGTGCCAGCAGTGAAGACTTTTTAGGACGGGAGACCCAGTACTTC	CASSEDFLGRETQYF
-	TRBV27	TRBJ2-1	-	TGTGCCAGCGTGGCGGGCGTGGGCCCCAATGAGCAGTTCTTC	CASVAGVGPNEQFF
TRBD2	TRBV2	TRBJ2-3	-	TGTGCCAGCAGTGTCCTTGGCGGGAGAGCAGATACGCAGTATTTT	CASSVLGGRADTQYF
-	TRBV19	TRBJ2-1	many	TGTGCCAGTAGTATGGGGGCTAGCGGAAGACCGAGCTCCTACAATGAGCAGTTCTTC	CASSMGASGRPSSYNEQFF
TRBD2	TRBV20-1	TRBJ2-7	many	TGCAGTGCTCGACTAGCGGGAGGGAACGAGCAGTACTTC	CSARLAGGNEQYF
-	TRBV6-1	TRBJ2-2	-	TGTGCCAGTGGGGGCAGGGGCCGGAGGGATACCGGGGAGCTGTTTTTT	CASGGRGRRDTGELFF
-	TRBV7-2	TRBJ2-1	many	TGTGCCAGCAGCCCCGCGGCCTCCTACAATGAGCAGTTCTTC	CASSPAASYNEQFF
-	TRBV7-2	TRBJ1-1	many	TGTGCCAGCAGCTTTCAAGCTACTTACACTGAAGCTTTCTTT	CASSFQATYTEAFF
-	TRBV4-1	TRBJ2-6	many	TGCGCCAGCAGCCAACGGGGTAGCTCTGGGGCCAACGTCCTGACTTTC	CASSQRGSSGANVLTF
TRBD1	TRBV3-1	TRBJ1-4	-	TGTGCCAGCAGCCAACCGGGACAGTTCCGCACCTCAACTAATGAAAAACTGTTTTTT	CASSQPGQFRTSTNEKLFF
TRBD2	TRBV2	TRBJ2-1	few	TGTGCCGGCCGGGGGAGGGCGGGCCGAAACAATGAGCAGTTCTTC	CAGRGRAGRNNEQFF
-	TRBV19	TRBJ2-3	many	TGTGCCAGTAGAGGGCGCGGGTTTGGCACAGATACGCAGTATTTT	CASRGRGFGTDTQYF
-	TRBV12-3/TRBV12-4	TRBJ2-5	many	TGTGCCAGCACTCTAGTCCAGGCGGGGGAGACCCAGTACTTC	CASTLVQAGETQYF
-	TRBV20-1	TRBJ1-2	many	TGCAGTGCTAGAGACGGAGGGGATAACTATGGCTACACCTTC	CSARDGGDNYGYTF
-	TRBV9	TRBJ1-6	-	TGTGCCAGCACGACCATCACGATTGGCTCCTATAATTCACCCCTCCACTTT	CASTTITIGSYNSPLHF
-	TRBV11-2	TRBJ2-2	many	TGTGCCAGCAGCCCTATTAAGGGGCATATCGGGGAGCTGTTTTTT	CASSPIKGHIGELFF
-	TRBV19	TRBJ1-6	many	TGTGCCAGTCGGAGGGGACGTTTGGATTCACCCCTCCACTTT	CASRRGRLDSPLHF
-	TRBV29-1	TRBJ1-2	-	TGCAGCGTGACCCCCTTTACCCGAAACTATGGCTACACCTTC	CSVTPFTRNYGYTF
-	TRBV12-3/TRBV12-4	TRBJ1-1	few	TGTGCCAGCAGTTTGAAGACCATGAACACTGAAGCTTTCTTT	CASSLKTMNTEAFF
-	TRBV20-1	TRBJ2-5	many	TGCAGTGCTCGAGACCTCCGGGAGACCCAGTACTTC	CSARDLRETQYF
TRBD2	TRBV7-8	TRBJ2-5	many	TGTGCCAGCAGCTTTGTCGGAGCGGGAGTATCAGAGACCCAGTACTTC	CASSFVGAGVSETQYF
TRBD1	TRBV10-3	TRBJ1-2	many	TGTGCCATCAGTGAGTCGACAGGGGTCGGCTACACCTTC	CAISESTGVGYTF
-	TRBV11-2	TRBJ2-7	many	TGTGCCAGCAGCTTACGGGCGGCGGGATCAACCTACGAGCAGTACTTC	CASSLRAAGSTYEQYF
-	TRBV7-2	TRBJ1-5	many	TGTGCCAGCAGCTTAGTTCGGGAGCAGCCCCAGCATTTT	CASSLVREQPQHF
-	TRBV5-4	TRBJ1-5	many	TGTGCCAGCAGCCCGAGGGGACAATTCAATCAGCCCCAGCATTTT	CASSPRGQFNQPQHF
-	TRBV5-5	TRBJ1-5	few	TGTGCCAGCGCTCCGGCGGGGGCCGGTCAGCCCCAGCATTTT	CASAPAGAGQPQHF
-	TRBV19	TRBJ2-3	-	TGTGCCAGTAGTATATCCGGGCCGTCCGGTGGTGATACGCAGTATTTT	CASSISGPSGGDTQYF
TRBD2	TRBV20-1	TRBJ2-1	once	TGCAGTGCTAGAGATCCTGATGGACTAGCGGGAGGGCCGGGTATCCATGAGCAGTTCTTC	CSARDPDGLAGGPGIHEQFF
TRBD2	TRBV12-3/TRBV12-4	TRBJ2-3	many	TGTGCCAGCACATGGGCCCTAGCGGGGGGTCCTGAAAAGCAGTATTTT	CASTWALAGGPEKQYF